This entry concerns a single T cell receptor (beta chain). Antigen: not known. This specimen belongs to a study of identifying expanded T cells in peripheral blood. Findings and limits, study-wide: About 1.2 clones differed between technical replicates, versus approximately 17 and 20 over time. Clone count variance between roughly 2-week samples rose with total template count.

Collection occurred without any documented infections or immune events in donors. Method: immunoSEQ multiplex PCR; TCRdb's copy keeps in-frame clones and lacks some. The sample consists of more than 85,000 clones, around 88% of them appearing once. CDR1 is SGHAT and CDR2 is FQDESV in the germline V gene (reference sequence). Trimming left V 3 bases short and J 8 bases short, with 8 bases between. This CDR3 region has 13 residues. The chain couples TRBV11-1 to TRBJ1-6; D remains unclear. Material for sequencing was blood. The sequence came from a person aged 18 to 75 in good health. CDR3 nucleotides: TGTGCCAGCAGCTTGGGCACGGATTCACCCCTCCACTTT. This codes for CASSLGTDSPLHF.